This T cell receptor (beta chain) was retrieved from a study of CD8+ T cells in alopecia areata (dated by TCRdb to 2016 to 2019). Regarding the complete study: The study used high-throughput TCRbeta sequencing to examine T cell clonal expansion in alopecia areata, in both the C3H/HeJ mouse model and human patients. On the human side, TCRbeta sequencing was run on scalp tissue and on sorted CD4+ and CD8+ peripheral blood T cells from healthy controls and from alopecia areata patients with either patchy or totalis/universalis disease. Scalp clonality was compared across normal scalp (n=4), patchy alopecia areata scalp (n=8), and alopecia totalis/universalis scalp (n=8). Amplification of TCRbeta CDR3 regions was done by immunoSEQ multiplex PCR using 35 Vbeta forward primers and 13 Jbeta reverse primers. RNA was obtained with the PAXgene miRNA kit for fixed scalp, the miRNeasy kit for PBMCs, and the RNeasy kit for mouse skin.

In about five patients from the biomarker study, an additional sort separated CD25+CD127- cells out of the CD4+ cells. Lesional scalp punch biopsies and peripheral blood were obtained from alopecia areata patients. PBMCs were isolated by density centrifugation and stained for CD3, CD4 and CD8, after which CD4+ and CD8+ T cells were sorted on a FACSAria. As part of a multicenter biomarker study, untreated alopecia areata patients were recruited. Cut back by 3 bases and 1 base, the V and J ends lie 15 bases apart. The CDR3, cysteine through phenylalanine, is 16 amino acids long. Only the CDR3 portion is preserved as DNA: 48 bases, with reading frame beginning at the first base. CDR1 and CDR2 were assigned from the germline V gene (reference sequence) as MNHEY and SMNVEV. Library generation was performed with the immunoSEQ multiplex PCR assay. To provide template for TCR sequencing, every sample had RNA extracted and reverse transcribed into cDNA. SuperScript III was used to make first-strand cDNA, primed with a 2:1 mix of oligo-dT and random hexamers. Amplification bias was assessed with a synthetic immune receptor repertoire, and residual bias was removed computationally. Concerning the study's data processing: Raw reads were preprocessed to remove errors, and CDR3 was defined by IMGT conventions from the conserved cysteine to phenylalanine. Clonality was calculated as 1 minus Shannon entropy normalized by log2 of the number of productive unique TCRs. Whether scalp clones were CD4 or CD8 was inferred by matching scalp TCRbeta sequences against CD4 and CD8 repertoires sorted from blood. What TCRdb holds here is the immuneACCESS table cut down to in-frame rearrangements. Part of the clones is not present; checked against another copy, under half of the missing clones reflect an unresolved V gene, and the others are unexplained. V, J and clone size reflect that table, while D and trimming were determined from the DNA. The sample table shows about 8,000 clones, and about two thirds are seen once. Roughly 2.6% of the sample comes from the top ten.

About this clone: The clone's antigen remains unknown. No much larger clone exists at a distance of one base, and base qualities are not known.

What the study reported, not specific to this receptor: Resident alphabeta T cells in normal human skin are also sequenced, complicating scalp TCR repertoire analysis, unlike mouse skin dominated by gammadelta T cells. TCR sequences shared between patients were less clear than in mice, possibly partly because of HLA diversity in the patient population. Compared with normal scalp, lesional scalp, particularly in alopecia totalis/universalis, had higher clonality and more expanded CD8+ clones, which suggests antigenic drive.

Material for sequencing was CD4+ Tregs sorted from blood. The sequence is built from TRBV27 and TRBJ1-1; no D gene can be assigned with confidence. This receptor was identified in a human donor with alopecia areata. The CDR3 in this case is CASSLGILYGNTEAFF. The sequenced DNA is TGTGCCAGCAGTTTGGGAATTTTGTATGGGAACACTGAAGCTTTCTTT.